This TCR beta chain was observed in a study of CD39 and CD103 CD8 tumor-infiltrating T cells. Across the whole study: Cancer patients supplied lymph node samples, some uninvolved and some metastatic.

In this sample, this clone turned up a few times. Germline V gene lookup returns CDR1 SGHTA and CDR2 FQGTGA. V lost 1 base, J lost 2 bases, and 1 base stayed unmatched. The CDR3 totals 16 residues. The table came from immunoSEQ multiplex PCR; TCRdb's copy has only in-frame clones and leaves some out. The repertoire includes about 420 clones, around 65% of them detected once, and 25% to 35% sits in the top ten. V and J are TRBV7-3 and TRBJ2-1; 11 nucleotides align to TRBD2. Material: CD39+ CD103+ CD8+ T cells sorted from a lymph node. Specified subset: CD103+CD39+ double-positive CD45RA- CD8 T cells. This sequence originates from a human donor with head and neck squamous cell carcinoma. The CDR3: CASSLMGLAAYNEQFF. CDR3 bases: TGTGCCAGCAGCTTAATGGGACTAGCGGCCTACAATGAGCAGTTCTTC.